This T cell receptor beta chain was recorded in a study of Ad26.COV2.S vaccination and SARS-CoV-2 variants. Germline V lookup: CDR1 LNHDA, CDR2 SQIVND (reference sequence). The CDR3 runs to 13 residues. V lost 5 bases and J lost 4, with 9 bases in between. As regards this clone: What it binds is not known.

Treatment of the sample: 19 received Ad26.COV2.S at low or high dose, single or two shots; a few received placebo; per-sample allocation not given. Sampling was performed 63 days after the first vaccine or placebo injection. Broader study findings: Placebo and vaccine recipients had non-spike TCR breadth that was similar.

Using immunoSEQ multiplex PCR, the repertoire was profiled, and TCRdb retains in-frame clones only, with some absent. The sample shows 290,000 or so clones, approximately 89% of them seen only once. This sequence originates from a person between 18 and 65 years old who received the Ad26.COV2.S COVID-19 vaccine or a placebo. The chain employs TRBV19 and TRBJ2-4; D is unclear. Source: peripheral blood, taken in a trial of Ad26.COV2.S vaccine versus placebo. The CDR3 sequence is CASSSYQKNIQYF. The CDR3 bases are TGTGCCAGTAGTTCCTACCAGAAAAACATTCAGTACTTC.